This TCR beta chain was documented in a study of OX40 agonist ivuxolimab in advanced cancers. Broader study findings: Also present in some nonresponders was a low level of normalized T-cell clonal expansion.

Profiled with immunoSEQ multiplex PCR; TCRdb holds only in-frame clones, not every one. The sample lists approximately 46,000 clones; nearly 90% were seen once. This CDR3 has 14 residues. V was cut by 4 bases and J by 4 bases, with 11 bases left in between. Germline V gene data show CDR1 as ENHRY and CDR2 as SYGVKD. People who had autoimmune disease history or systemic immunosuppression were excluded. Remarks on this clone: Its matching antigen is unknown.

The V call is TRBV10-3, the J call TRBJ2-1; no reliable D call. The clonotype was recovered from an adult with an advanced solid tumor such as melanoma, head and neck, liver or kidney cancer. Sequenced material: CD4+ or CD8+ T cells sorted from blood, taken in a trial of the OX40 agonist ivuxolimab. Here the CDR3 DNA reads TGTGCCATCAGTGGAATTGACACTTACAATGAGCAGTTCTTC. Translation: CAISGIDTYNEQFF.